This TCR beta chain was recovered during a study of beta chain features in type 1 diabetes. The authors reverse transcribed all of the isolated RNA, so sequencing captured expressed TCRB transcripts. Clones were sequenced by immunoSEQ multiplex PCR, and TCRdb holds only the in-frame ones, with some missing. The sample contains roughly 170,000 clones, around an eighth of which appear only once. A few counts support this clone. What it binds is not known. Study-wide points: Among patients with Type 1 diabetes, TCRB CDR3s were moderately but significantly shorter in every one of the four CD4+ subsets. Patients and controls would share equally any PCR tilt toward shorter templates.

The junction had 11 bases not matched to a gene; V was cut back by 5 bases and J by 4 bases. This CDR3 is built from 17 residues. Germline loops: CDR1 MNHEY, CDR2 SMNVEV (reference sequence). The sequenced sample was central memory CD4+ T cells from blood. The rearrangement joins TRBV27 to TRBJ2-2; 9 bases agree with TRBD1. This receptor was identified in a woman in her late teens or twenties in good health. CDR3 loop: CASSPHSQGAGTGELFF. CDR3 DNA sequence: TGTGCCAGCAGTCCGCACTCACAGGGGGCCGGCACCGGGGAGCTGTTTTTT.